This T cell receptor (beta chain) was identified during a study of T cell changes during pregnancy in multiple sclerosis. The V and J ends lost 0 bases and 4 bases respectively, with 14 bases between them. This CDR3 is built from 15 residues. Germline values: CDR1 SGHRS, CDR2 YFSETQ. Assay used: immunoSEQ multiplex PCR; TCRdb lists only in-frame clones, some missing. Of approximately 74,000 clones listed, around 92% are singletons. V usage is TRBV5-1 and J usage is TRBJ2-7; D perhaps matches TRBD1 (5 bases). This TCR was sampled from a female donor with multiple sclerosis, enrolled in a pregnancy study. The sample consisted of peripheral blood, taken before pregnancy. CDR3 in amino acids: CASSLAGSGWYEQYF. The CDR3 DNA sequence: TGCGCCAGCAGCTTGGCCGGGTCAGGGTGGTACGAGCAGTACTTC. Using reference TRBV5-1 and TRBJ2-7 for the parts outside the CDR3, the full variable domain is KAGVTQTPRYLIKTRGQQVTLSCSPISGHRSVSWYQQTPGQGLQFLFEYFSETQRNKGNFPGRFSGRQFSNSRSEMNVSTLELGDSALYLCASSLAGSGWYEQYFGPGTRLTVT.